This T cell receptor beta chain was observed in a study of cytomegalovirus exposure and HLA in healthy donors (dated by TCRdb to the late 2010s). For the study in its entirety: An earlier analysis of 587 of the donors reported 276 Gb of sequence data and roughly 120 million unique TCR beta sequences obtained from about 179 million T cells. Approximately 300 gigabases of sequencing data and around 90 million unique TCR sequences made up an early release that covered over 550 HLA-typed donors. Among the roughly 410 genotyped donors, approximately 81% belonged to the genetic ancestry cluster associated with self-reported Caucasian donors. The study profiled the T cell repertoires of approximately 700 subjects by immunosequencing and related them to cytomegalovirus serostatus. A later genetic analysis used genome-wide SNP genotypes for about 65% of the roughly 670 donors, treating that subset as a discovery cohort. All discovery cohort repertoires had been generated using a single sequencing platform. Typing coverage differed by locus: A, B, C, DRB1 and DQB1 were typed in about 629-640 donors, DQA1 in about 510, DPA1 in some 570, and DPB1 in just under 490. Across 300 to 500 genotyped donors of the cohort, an average of approximately 240,000 unique TCR beta nucleotide sequences per donor were sequenced, and 15% to 20% of those sequences were non-productive. Rather than using new phenotypic data, the later analysis identified candidate immune exposures from TCR beta sequences and from how often those sequences occurred across donors. A separate validation cohort of 100 to 150 different subjects was used in addition to the roughly 620-subject first cohort. The aim of the study was to test whether cataloging public T cell receptors could identify signatures of past pathogen exposure. A later analysis re-examined previously published TCR beta repertoires from more than 600 donors and added high-resolution HLA genotyping to investigate patterns of TCR occurrence. Roughly five DR-DQ haplotypes were treated as single units for association and clustering because of strong linkage in the cohort. Class I and class II HLA loci were covered by the typing at four-digit resolution. To decide whether each TCR beta V gene segment behaved as functional or pseudogenic, an earlier analysis of some 600 of the donors relied on high-throughput TCR beta sequencing. Donor age, sex, ethnicity and CMV serostatus were collected together with the repertoire data. To predict cytomegalovirus infection status, the study combined high-throughput TCR immunosequencing, statistical association of individual TCRs with disease status, and machine learning.

The full study reports these points: According to a later analysis, most CMV-associated TCR beta chains appeared to be HLA-restricted, and the HLA associations seemed to be driven largely by CMV exposure. In this cohort, only TCR beta chains were sequenced, and detectable features were limited by the absence of alpha or paired-chain data. The 87-base-pair reads could not distinguish some IMGT-functional V segments, including TRBV6-2 and TRBV6-3, so those segments were excluded. HLA typing was unavailable for some donors at each locus, so association tests used only the typed subset. A group of highly shared sequence variants was considered likely to be a technical artifact of the sequencing pipeline. The study gave a list of 150 to 200 TCR beta chains associated with cytomegalovirus. While some public TCRs were present in many individuals, most TCR sequences turned up only very rarely across donors. Compared with equally common non-associated chains, HLA-associated TCR beta chains in a later analysis were more clonally expanded and had lower generation probabilities. The presence/absence analyses assumed that sequencing depth was roughly uniform across donors, and that assumption may not be true. In a later genetic analysis, a missense DCLRE1C variant was associated with V-gene and J-gene trimming of TCR beta chains, and the association was replicated in an independent cohort. Several of the top co-occurrence clusters appeared to be linked to parvovirus B19, influenza, CMV and Epstein-Barr virus, according to a later analysis. Immune exposure information for the cohort was limited to CMV serostatus. A further reported finding was that TCR beta sequences accurately predicted the HLA-A and HLA-B alleles for most subjects in the first cohort. Three of the identified cytomegalovirus-associated TCR beta chains were confirmed in vitro to be specific for cytomegalovirus antigens. In an earlier analysis of 587 of the donors, most TCR beta V segments appeared in productive rearrangements about 90% or about 30% of the time, broadly matching IMGT annotations. Because counts were too low, around 18 rarely observed V segments, including chromosome 9 orphons, were left out of the earlier analysis of some 600 of the donors. Strong co-occurrence of HLA alleles, especially DR and DQ, made assigning TCR associations to individual alleles difficult. Linkage disequilibrium might explain the correlated functional status among segregating V segments, but an unknown experimental factor could not be ruled out. At a false discovery rate of 0.05, a later analysis linked 16,951 TCR beta sequences to specific HLA alleles. The authors suggested that the approach could potentially be generalized to other disease states and immunological phenotypes. In a later analysis, the rate of TCR association differed among HLA loci, with DRB1 alleles having the most associated TCRs and HLA-C alleles having the fewest. In a later genetic analysis, fewer N-insertions in productive TCRs were reported among donors in an Asian-associated ancestry cluster than the approximately 710-donor mean. The classifier was reported to diagnose cytomegalovirus status with high specificity and sensitivity in both the original cohort and the validation cohort.

Libraries were constructed by the immunoSEQ multiplex PCR assay. The multiplex PCR relied on a mix of 60 forward primers for TCR Vbeta segments and 13 reverse primers for TCR Jbeta segments. The CDR3 region of rearranged TCR beta genes was amplified from genomic DNA by a multiplex PCR assay. The Illumina HiSeq System was used to sequence the amplified TCR beta libraries as 87-base-pair reads. The published analysis was carried out like this. Across the 666 repertoires, a later analysis counted tens of millions of unique TCR beta chains, approximately 12 million of which were shared by at least two donors. A nearest-neighbor algorithm error-corrected the raw reads and collapsed the reads into unique sequences, merging closely related sequences to remove PCR and sequencing errors. CDR3 sequences were aligned to IMGT reference sequences to assign V, D and J gene segments. For a sequence to be retained, at least a six-nucleotide match to both a V gene segment and a J gene segment was required. A rearrangement was called productive if the CDR3 had no stop codons and remained in frame with V and J, and every other rearrangement was called non-productive. CDR3 was defined by IMGT convention, running from the second conserved V-encoded cysteine to the conserved J-encoded phenylalanine. Sequences without an unambiguous match to a single V gene segment were excluded from the earlier analysis of approximately 600 of the donors. In an earlier analysis of about 590 of the donors, a V segment was called functional when productive rearrangements were above 56.7%, and segregating when the standard deviation between donors exceeded 5%. To diagnose cytomegalovirus status from the catalog of TCR beta chain sequences, a statistical classification framework was built. In a later analysis, V and J genes were assigned by comparing TCR nucleotide sequences against IMGT/GENE-DB human TR gene sequences. Using the TCRdist pipeline, a later analysis assigned CDR3 sequences along with most-parsimonious VDJ recombination scenarios. In a later analysis, each TCR beta chain was defined by its CDR3 amino acid sequence together with its V-gene family, and reads without a unique V-gene family were excluded. As a way to deal with suspected cross-contamination and a sequencing artifact, a later analysis dropped 450 to 700 nucleotide sequences that were highly shared and had low generation probability. A later analysis calculated a clonal expansion index for each public chain from normalized within-repertoire ranks of inferred template counts. A later analysis computed generation probabilities with a VDJ recombination model fitted to out-of-frame rearrangements, and checked the results against IGoR. In a later analysis, TCR-TCR, TCR-HLA and TCR-CMV co-occurrence was scored with hypergeometric tests, and a repertoire-size bias correction was applied to TCR pairs. In a later analysis, false discovery rates were estimated by permuting HLA or CMV assignments 20 times. A later analysis grouped co-occurring TCRs with DBSCAN, adding TCRdist sequence similarity when clustering within HLA-allele-positive subsets. Repertoires with fewer than 30,000 or more than 120,000 public chains, plus five repertoires with anomalous nucleotide sharing, were excluded from co-occurrence clustering. TCRdb provides this immuneACCESS table in a form limited to in-frame rearrangements. Some clones are lacking; in checked studies, under half of them reflect an unresolved V gene, and why the rest are absent is not known. V, J and clone size reflect that table, while D and trimming were determined from the DNA. Counted in this sample were 110,000 or so clones; 67% of them appeared once. The ten biggest clones cover roughly 8.3% of the sample.

The cohort consisted of 600 to 750 healthy bone marrow donors. All cohort members were sampled while nominally healthy, although unrecorded immune exposures were likely present. The donor was CMV seropositive and was included in the group of 250 to 300 seropositive cohort members. Each donor provided a peripheral blood sample, and peripheral blood mononuclear cells were used for TCR beta sequencing. Genomic DNA extraction from the blood cell samples was performed with the Qiagen DNeasy Blood Extraction Kit. The CDR3 spans 14 residues, from the cysteine through the phenylalanine. Solely the CDR3 DNA is kept, with 42 bases framed from the first base. CDR1 and CDR2 were assigned from the germline V gene as SGDLS and YYNGEE. Trimming at the junction amounts to 0 bases on V and 4 bases on J, and the germline ends lie 5 bases apart. Details on this clone: Its antigen remains unidentified. Base qualities are not provided; no much larger clone lies one nucleotide away.

The sequencing input was PBMCs. The sequence came from a man between 18 and 29 years old in good health and CMV-seropositive. The chain is made from TRBV9 and TRBJ1-6; a tentative D match to TRBD1 spans 5 bases. The CDR3 has the sequence CASSVGQYNSPLHF. The sequenced DNA: TGTGCCAGCAGCGTAGGACAGTATAATTCACCCCTCCACTTT. With the rest looked up from the reference TRBV9 and TRBJ1-6 genes rather than sequenced, the full variable domain is DSGVTQTPKHLITATGQRVTLRCSPRSGDLSVYWYQQSLDQGLQFLIQYYNGEERAKGNILERFSAQQFPDLHSELNLSSLELGDSALYFCASSVGQYNSPLHFGNGTRLTVT.